These 5 T cell receptor beta chains were all obtained from the same sample, sequenced in a study of regulatory T cells in long-lasting Graves disease (dated by TCRdb to the early 2020s). Library generation was performed with multiplex PCR. The sequencer listed for this sample is Illumina HiSeq 4000. iRepertoire HTBI primers and Arm-PCR amplification of CDR3 regions were used to construct TCR beta libraries. TCRdb reprocessed the public reads (quality trimming at Q25 with fastp, clone calling with MiXCR) and kept in-frame beta chains. Identical CDR3 protein sequences are pooled into one entry, listed with their most common genes and DNA. The sample table records about 620,000 distinct CDR3 sequences; around 17% of these occur just once. The top ten hold approximately 20% of the sample. The sample's time point label is to be understood as: newly diagnosed GD, antithyroid drugs for less than 3 months. For both TCR sequencing and RNA sequencing, RNA was extracted from PBMCs using TRIzol.

The same data also went into a second study, on T cells in Graves' hyperthyroidism and ophthalmopathy.

Sequenced here: peripheral blood mononuclear cells (PBMCs), sampled at new diagnosis, from a patient treated with antithyroid drugs. Receptor source: a woman in her 30s with Graves disease. Donor details come from another sample of the same person, matched by shared clones.

This clonotype was counted only a few times. J is TRBJ1-6 and V is TRBV20-1; no clear D. CDR1 is DFQATT and CDR2 is SNEGSKA in the germline V gene (reference sequence). V dropped 5 bases and J dropped 12 bases, with 14 bases sitting between them. The CDR3 contains 12 residues. CDR3: CSARSVAVPLHF. The CDR3 nucleotides are TGCAGTGCTCGCTCCGTGGCCGTACCCCTCCACTTT.

The chain is built from TRBV7-9 and TRBJ2-3, with a weak D call TRBD2 (5 bases). CDR1 and CDR2 from the germline V gene are SEHNR and FQNEAQ (reference sequence). The CDR3 length is 13 residues. CDR3 sequence reads: CGGSAQLADTQYF. DNA of the CDR3: TGTGGGGGTAGCGCACAACTCGCAGATACGCAGTATTTT. Based on the CDR3 plus reference TRBV7-9 and TRBJ2-3, the full variable domain is DTGVSQNPRHKITKRGQNVTFRCDPISEHNRLYWYRQTLGQGPEFLTYFQNEAQLEKSRLLSDRFSAERPKGSFSTLEIQRTEQGDSAMYLCGGSAQLADTQYFGPGTRLTVL.

This clonotype has only a few counts. The rearrangement links TRBV5-4 to TRBJ2-3; D tentatively reads TRBD1 or TRBD2 (5 bases each). The germline V and J ends were trimmed by 4 bases and 6 bases, with 15 bases remaining between them. Germline lookup yields CDR1 SGHNT and CDR2 YYREEE (reference sequence). The CDR3 is 14 residues long. This CDR3 is CASSPGVGADTQYF. The CDR3, as DNA: TGTGCCAGCAGCCCTGGAGTCGGGGCCGATACGCAGTATTTT.

V is TRBV28 and J is TRBJ1-3; a possible D gene is TRBD1 (5 bases). CDR3 length equals 16 residues. The V end was cut by 7 bases, the J end by 1 base, with 17 bases between. Germline V CDR1 and CDR2: MDHEN, SYDVKM. CDR3 sequence reads: CASTPGPVPSGNTIYF. The CDR3 DNA sequence: TGTGCCAGCACCCCGGGACCTGTACCGTCTGGAAACACCATATATTTT.

This clonotype was recorded at least ten times. This chain links TRBV12-3 or TRBV12-4 with TRBJ1-1; D call uncertain. This CDR3 spans 15 amino acids. Trimming pared 1 base from V and 5 bases from J, leaving 14 bases between. The CDR3 is CASSLGGSHLTEAFF. CDR3 nucleotides: TGTGCCAGCAGTTTAGGCGGCAGCCACCTTACTGAAGCTTTCTTT.